The clone carrying this TCR beta chain was observed a single time. The protocol was immunoSEQ multiplex PCR, while the TCRdb copy is restricted to in-frame clones and leaves out a portion. This table has about 74,000 clones, 95% appearing once. Germline V gene data show CDR1 as MGHDK and CDR2 as SYGVNS. This CDR3 comprises 16 residues. Trimming removed 1 base from V and 3 bases from J, with 12 bases in between. This record belongs to a study of technical replicates of blood from a handful of donors. The specimen was T cells isolated from PBMCs. This clonotype originated in a human donor in good health. The chain carries TRBV25-1 and TRBJ1-4, with D hard to call. CDR3 in amino acids: CASSESLREANEKLFF. CDR3 DNA sequence: TGTGCCAGCAGTGAATCCCTACGGGAAGCTAATGAAAAACTGTTTTTT.